The T cell receptor (beta chain) under discussion was sequenced for a study of CD8+CD57+ T cells in acquired aplastic anemia listed by TCRdb under 2018. With respect to the entire study: A mean of approximately 3 ug of DNA, ranging from roughly 0.17 to 30 ug, was extracted from sorted CD4+ and CD8+ cells. CD8+CD57+ expansion was defined as frequency above the mean frequency observed in healthy subjects.

The germline V gene (reference sequence) provides CDR1 LNHDA and CDR2 SQIVND. From the cysteine up to the phenylalanine, the CDR3 has a length of 16 residues. Of the read, only the CDR3 DNA is kept; its 48 bases are in frame from base 1. From V the trimming removes 4 bases and from J it removes 5 bases, while the gene matches leave 6 bases of the junction unaccounted for. Genomic DNA was used as template for profiling of TCR beta VDJ combinations and CDR3 sequences. TCR repertoire sequencing was run on an Illumina HiSeq 2000. As for the authors' bioinformatics: TRBV/TRBJ rearrangement plots, CDR3 size and DJ length profiles, and Simpson's diversity index were used to evaluate the repertoires. The immunodominant clone was defined as the most abundant DNA sequence in deep sequencing data. CDR3 amino acid sequences were checked for sharing across subjects and were also compared against the VDJdb database and published repertoires. Starting from the raw public reads, TCRdb applied fastp trimming at Q25, assembled clones with MiXCR and retained in-frame beta chains. CDR3 protein duplicates are merged, each entry listing the most common genes and DNA. TCRdb, not the original authors, processed these V and J calls. The sample table records hundreds of thousands of distinct CDR3 sequences; under 40% of these occur just once. The ten top clones hold nearly 0.85% of the sample.

This clonotype appeared a few times. The specificity of this receptor is unknown. There are no base qualities to consult, and no much larger clone falls within one base. Flow cytometry had shown CD8+CD57+ cell expansion in the patients selected for sequencing. Every patient had severe acquired aplastic anemia, diagnosed using the International Study of Aplastic Anemia and Agranulocytosis and Camitta criteria. No therapy had been received by the patients at the time of blood sampling. The study deep-sequenced TCR repertoires of sorted CD4+ and CD8+ blood T cells from severe aplastic anemia patients and healthy subjects. Patients were enrolled under clinicaltrials.gov protocols 00001620, 01623167, 00001397, 00071045, 00081523 and 00961064 in the USA. Ficoll-Paque density gradient centrifugation was used to isolate peripheral blood mononuclear cells. Before DNA was extracted, CD4+ and CD8+ T cells were sorted using either FACS or magnetic beads.

General findings and caveats noted by the study authors: CD8+ Simpson's diversity did not differ significantly between patients and healthy controls (P=0.060). Some 30 CD8+ CDR3 sequences were found to be shared between patients and controls, but these sequences appeared to be highly expressed in patients and within the immunodominant clones of the patients.

Sequenced input: sorted CD4+, CD8+, or CD8+CD57+ T cells (not recorded which) from PBMCs. Here the chain combines TRBV19 and TRBJ2-2; TRBD1 matches 11 bases in the middle. The TCR comes from a human donor with aplastic anemia. CDR3 loop: CASSTKGQGATGELFF. At the DNA level, the sequence is TGTGCCAGTAGTACCAAAGGACAGGGGGCAACCGGGGAGCTGTTTTTT. With all but the CDR3 taken from the reference TRBV19 and TRBJ2-2 genes, the full variable domain is: DGGITQSPKYLFRKEGQNVTLSCEQNLNHDAMYWYRQDPGQGLRLIYYSQIVNDFQKGDIAEGYSVSREKKESFPLTVTSAQKNPTAFYLCASSTKGQGATGELFFGEGSRLTVL.